Below are 27 T cell receptor beta chains sequenced from a single sample in a study of blood T cell repertoires in COVID-19. The method was immunoSEQ multiplex PCR; TCRdb's version includes in-frame clones alone and lacks a portion of them. The sample carries about 96,000 clones, roughly 80% recorded once. Sequencing used peripheral blood. The receptor source for this set is a woman aged 55-69 years with acute or convalescent COVID-19.

V usage is TRBV7-7 and J usage is TRBJ2-5; the match to TRBD2 covers 14 bases. This CDR3 comprises 16 residues. CDR1 SSHAT and CDR2 FNYEAQ come from the germline V gene (reference sequence). Unmatched junction bases numbered 4, after V lost 2 bases and J lost 5 bases. The CDR3 nucleotides read TGTGCCAGCAGCTTACTGGGGACTAGCGGGGGTGAGACCCAGTACTTC. Encoded protein: CASSLLGTSGGETQYF.

The genes are TRBV30 and TRBJ1-2, with D tentatively TRBD1 (5 bases). This CDR3 comprises 13 residues. Germline V gene sequence: CDR1 GTSNPN, CDR2 SVGIG (reference sequence). The CDR3 DNA reads TGTGCTTGGGGCTTGGGAGGGAACTATGGCTACACCTTC. It encodes CAWGLGGNYGYTF.

The chain combines TRBV4-1 with TRBJ2-6; possibly TRBD2 for D (5 bases). The CDR3 totals 17 residues. The ends were cut back, 3 bases at V and 0 bases at J, with 12 bases in the middle. CDR1 MGHRA and CDR2 YSYEKL come from the germline V gene. The CDR3 DNA reads TGCGCCAGCAGCCACGACAAGAGGGTCTCTGGGGCCAACGTCCTGACTTTC. It translates to CASSHDKRVSGANVLTF.

The V call is TRBV5-3, the J call TRBJ1-2; TRBD1 matches 7 bases. TRBV5-3 is an ORF for which the function is uncertain. The trim removed 3 bases at V and 4 bases at J, leaving 12 bases unmatched. The CDR3 is 16 residues long. In DNA, the CDR3 is TGTGCCAGAAGCTCAACAGACAGGGTAGTGGCCTATGGCTACACCTTC. Amino acids: CARSSTDRVVAYGYTF.

This chain connects TRBV5-4 to TRBJ1-6; tentatively, D is TRBD1 (5 bases). The CDR3 spans 15 residues. CDR1 is SGHNT, CDR2 YYREEE, per germline (reference sequence). Trimming removed 6 bases at V and 5 bases at J, with 15 bases between. Here the CDR3 reads CASTWGGFDNSPLHF. In DNA, the CDR3 is TGTGCCAGCACCTGGGGGGGATTTGATAATTCACCCCTCCACTTT.

The chain joins TRBV5-1 to TRBJ1-4, with 9 bases aligning to TRBD1. The CDR3 consists of 17 residues. V trimming: 4 bases; J trimming: 8 bases; junction bases outside the gene matches: 15. Germline CDR1 and CDR2: SGHRS and YFSETQ. CDR3 loop: CASSPGTGLVYREKLFF. CDR3 DNA sequence: TGCGCCAGCAGCCCCGGGACAGGGTTAGTTTATAGAGAAAAACTGTTTTTT.

The V call is TRBV5-4, the J call TRBJ1-2; TRBD1 matches 10 bases. Germline lookup yields CDR1 SGHNT and CDR2 YYREEE (reference sequence). Unmatched junction bases numbered 5, after V lost 2 bases and J lost 4 bases. The CDR3 length is 15 residues. CDR3 protein: CASSFGQGGSYGYTF. DNA of the CDR3: TGTGCCAGCAGCTTCGGACAGGGGGGTAGCTATGGCTACACCTTC.

V usage is TRBV3-1 (or the pseudogene TRBV3-2) and J usage is TRBJ1-1, with D uncertain. The CDR3 has 13 residues. Looked up from germline, CDR1 is LGHDT and CDR2 is YNNKEL (reference sequence). Trimming took 1 base from V and 3 from J, leaving 6 bases between them. Here the CDR3 reads CASSQAEDTEAFF. The CDR3 DNA reads TGTGCCAGCAGCCAAGCCGAGGACACTGAAGCTTTCTTT.

This chain uses TRBV27 with TRBJ2-1, with TRBD2 identical over 10 bases. Germline trimming cut 8 bases from V and 3 bases from J; bases unmatched to any gene: 10. Germline CDR1 is MNHEY and CDR2 is SMNVEV (reference sequence). The CDR3 runs 16 residues. The CDR3 sequence is CASYQGERGGYNEQFF. Here the CDR3 DNA reads TGTGCCAGCTATCAGGGAGAGCGGGGGGGCTACAATGAGCAGTTCTTC.

The genes are TRBV6-5 and TRBJ1-1, with a tentative D call TRBD1 (6 bases). The CDR3 sequence is 16 residues long. Germline V gene data show CDR1 as MNHEY and CDR2 as SVGAGI. Trimming took off 4 bases at V and 0 bases at J, with 15 bases between the two ends. The CDR3 nucleotides read TGTGCCAGCAGTTCCTACAGGGACGGGATGAACACTGAAGCTTTCTTT. This translates into CASSSYRDGMNTEAFF.

The genes are TRBV6-1 and TRBJ2-3; TRBD2 agrees at 13 bases. The CDR3 runs 17 residues. Germline lookup yields CDR1 MNHNS and CDR2 SASEGT. The V gene end was trimmed by 2 bases and the J gene end by 12 bases; junction bases not matched to a gene: 14. The CDR3 region is CASSETRGLAGSRGQYF. The CDR3, as DNA: TGTGCCAGCAGTGAAACCCGGGGACTAGCGGGGTCGAGGGGCCAGTATTTT.

This rearrangement joins TRBV19 to TRBJ1-2; 9 nucleotides agree with TRBD1. The germline V gene encodes CDR1 LNHDA and CDR2 SQIVND (reference sequence). This CDR3 contains 14 residues. The V gene end was trimmed by 3 bases and the J gene end by 8 bases; junction bases not matched to a gene: 7. As DNA, the CDR3 is TGTGCCAGTAGTATCAATCAGGACAGGGGCGGCTACACCTTC. Translated, it gives CASSINQDRGGYTF. The entire variable domain, with the rest obtained from reference TRBV19 and TRBJ1-2, is as follows: DGGITQSPKYLFRKEGQNVTLSCEQNLNHDAMYWYRQDPGQGLRLIYYSQIVNDFQKGDIAEGYSVSREKKESFPLTVTSAQKNPTAFYLCASSINQDRGGYTFGSGTRLTVV.

This clone has a handful of counts. Its ends do not fully match the called genes, so a read error is possible. V usage is TRBV3-1 (or the pseudogene TRBV3-2) and J usage is TRBJ2-2; 8 positions match TRBD2. Germline CDR1 LGHDT, CDR2 YNNKEL (reference sequence). This CDR3 region has 15 residues. The CDR3 loop is CARSLGGARGGELFF. In nucleotides, the CDR3 is TGTGCCCGCAGCCTCGGGGGGGCGCGGGGCGGGGAGCTGTTTTTT.

The rearrangement joins TRBV11-2 to TRBJ1-6; 10 bases are a match to TRBD1. CDR1 and CDR2 (germline): SGHAT, FQNNGV. V dropped 4 bases and J dropped 11; count of bases not matched to a gene: 5. The CDR3 consists of 14 residues. CDR3 DNA: TGTGCCAGCAGCTATGGACAGGGGGGGACACCCCTCCACTTT. Protein sequence: CASSYGQGGTPLHF.

The rearrangement joins TRBV28 to TRBJ2-2, with TRBD2 matching over 8 bases. Per the germline V gene, CDR1 is MDHEN and CDR2 is SYDVKM. The CDR3 runs 15 residues. J lost 6 bases, V lost 3 bases, and 6 bases had no gene match. CDR3 in DNA: TGTGCCAGCAGTTTGTCGGGGGGGTCGGCCGGGGAGCTGTTTTTT. Residues: CASSLSGGSAGELFF.

This clone was detected only once. The V call is TRBV7-2, the J call TRBJ2-3; possibly TRBD2 for D (5 bases). The germline V gene has CDR1 SGHTA and CDR2 FQGNSA. This CDR3 region has 13 residues. The V end was cut by 1 base, the J end by 6 bases, with 8 bases between. The CDR3 coding sequence is TGTGCCAGCAGCTTAGAGATAGCGGATACGCAGTATTTT. The encoded protein is CASSLEIADTQYF.

This rearrangement joins TRBV5-1 to TRBJ2-7; 8 bases are a match to TRBD1. J was trimmed by 5 bases and V by 3 bases; bases with no gene match: 10. The germline gives CDR1 SGHRS, CDR2 YFSETQ. The CDR3 sequence is 15 residues long. CDR3 nucleotide sequence: TGCGCCAGCAGCTCCCGGACAGGGAGTCTCCACGAGCAGTACTTC. It codes for CASSSRTGSLHEQYF.

This rearrangement joins TRBV28 to TRBJ1-5; TRBD1 is a possible D gene (5 bases). The V end was cut by 7 bases, the J end by 6 bases, with 13 bases between. The CDR3 sequence is 13 residues long. Germline V lookup: CDR1 MDHEN, CDR2 SYDVKM. CDR3 nucleotides: TGTGCCAGCACCCAAGGGGTGGGTCAGCCCCAGCATTTT. It is translated as CASTQGVGQPQHF.

The chain employs TRBV3-1 (or the pseudogene TRBV3-2) and TRBJ2-1, with TRBD2 matching 11 bases. This CDR3 has 18 amino acids. V shed 0 bases and J 3 bases; nucleotides not matched to a gene: 7. Germline-derived CDR1 and CDR2 are LGHDT and YNNKEL (reference sequence). For the CDR3, the DNA is TGTGCCAGCAGCCAAGAAACTAGCGGGGGCCGCCGCTACAATGAGCAGTTCTTC. This encodes CASSQETSGGRRYNEQFF.

The V call is TRBV5-1, the J call TRBJ1-4, with 8 bases lining up with TRBD1. Unmatched junction bases numbered 10, after V lost 4 bases and J lost 8 bases. Looked up from germline, CDR1 is SGHRS and CDR2 is YFSETQ. The CDR3 runs to 15 residues. CDR3 DNA sequence: TGCGCCAGCAGCGTACACGGGACAGGTGAAGAAAAACTGTTTTTT. Amino acid sequence: CASSVHGTGEEKLFF.

With regard to this clone: A read error may account for a junction end that differs from germline. The V call is TRBV7-7, the J call TRBJ2-7; 8 bases align to TRBD1. CDR1 is SSHAT, CDR2 FNYEAQ, per germline (reference sequence). This CDR3 comprises 14 residues. The CDR3 region is CASSFWDRHYEQYF. CDR3 sequence (DNA): TGTGCTAGCAGCTTTTGGGACAGGCACTACGAGCAGTACTTC.

This clone came up once. The chain combines TRBV4-2 with TRBJ1-2; tentatively, D is TRBD1 (6 bases). Per the germline V gene, CDR1 is LGHNA and CDR2 is YNFKEQ. This CDR3 is built from 17 residues. With 0 bases removed from V and 2 bases from J, the gap between germline ends came to 16 bases. The CDR3 region has the DNA TGTGCCAGCAGCCAAGATCCTTTCCGGCAGGGGAACTATGGCTACACCTTC. Protein sequence: CASSQDPFRQGNYGYTF.

The CDR3 DNA is TGTGCCAGCGGCCGGGCGCGGGGGTCACCCCTCCACTTT. Amino acids: CASGRARGSPLHF. The chain recombines TRBV2 with TRBJ1-6, with D possibly TRBD1 on 5 matching bases. Between the trimmed V and J ends, which lost 8 bases and 10 bases, there was a span of 15 bases. The CDR3 is 13 residues long. Germline assignment: CDR1 SNHLY and CDR2 FYNNEI. The whole variable domain, remainder taken from reference TRBV2 and TRBJ1-6, is EPEVTQTPSHQVTQMGQEVILRCVPISNHLYFYWYRQILGQKVEFLVSFYNNEISEKSEIFDDQFSVERPDGSNFTLKIRSTKLEDSAMYFCASGRARGSPLHFGNGTRLTVT.

The genes are TRBV2 and TRBJ1-6; possible D gene TRBD1, 5 bases. V lost 6 bases and J lost 8, with 14 bases in between. CDR1 is SNHLY and CDR2 is FYNNEI in the germline V gene. This CDR3 is built from 14 residues. CDR3 residues: CASSAVGGDSPLHF. The DNA for the CDR3 is TGTGCCAGCAGCGCCGTGGGGGGTGATTCACCCCTCCACTTT. Drawing the rest from reference TRBV2 and TRBJ1-6, the complete variable domain is EPEVTQTPSHQVTQMGQEVILRCVPISNHLYFYWYRQILGQKVEFLVSFYNNEISEKSEIFDDQFSVERPDGSNFTLKIRSTKLEDSAMYFCASSAVGGDSPLHFGNGTRLTVT.

The table lists this clone with a few counts. The V gene is TRBV5-1, the J gene TRBJ1-3, with a possible D match to TRBD1 (5 bases). Trimming shortened V by 0 bases and J by 2 bases, and 12 bases separated the two germline ends. The CDR3 consists of 16 residues. Germline values: CDR1 SGHRS, CDR2 YFSETQ. CDR3 protein: CASSLGPQGTGNTIYF. For the CDR3, the DNA is TGCGCCAGCAGCTTGGGACCCCAGGGAACTGGAAACACCATATATTTT.

This clone was counted once. The CDR3 nucleotides are TGTGCCAGCAGCCGTACTAGCGGGGGGGCATCAAGGGAGCAGTACTTC. Its translation is CASSRTSGGASREQYF. The chain combines TRBV14 with TRBJ2-7; 13 nucleotides agree with TRBD2. Trimming cost V 4 bases and J 7 bases; bases outside gene matches: 10. Per germline, CDR1 SGHDN and CDR2 FVKESK. The CDR3 has 16 amino acids.

The gene calls are TRBV7-2 and TRBJ1-1; TRBD1 might be the D (6 bases). The CDR3 spans 14 residues. CDR1 is SGHTA, CDR2 FQGNSA, per germline. The V end lost 5 bases, the J end lost 8 bases, and 18 bases lay between the germline ends. As DNA, the CDR3 is TGTGCCAGCAGCGTAGACCACGGACAGTTGGAAGCTTTCTTT. Protein sequence: CASSVDHGQLEAFF.